This T cell receptor (beta chain) is drawn from a study of T cells in Graves' hyperthyroidism and ophthalmopathy. This clonotype has a handful of counts. V lost 6 bases, J lost 6 bases, and 24 bases lay in between. The CDR3 contains 15 residues. Germline-derived CDR1 and CDR2 are SQVTM and ANQGSEA. Authors of the study amplified TCR beta CDR3 regions from RNA transcripts. Initially, a first-round RT-PCR of the TCR CDR3 employed the HTBI primer set. TCRdb reanalysed the multiplex PCR reads using MiXCR and keeps one entry per CDR3 protein. This repertoire shows 350,000 to 450,000 distinct CDR3 sequences, approximately 18% found once; its top ten account for around a third.

The J gene is TRBJ2-7, the V gene TRBV29-1; tentatively, D is TRBD1 (6 bases). This clonotype originated in a woman aged 25 to 45 with Graves' hyperthyroidism that later progressed to Graves' ophthalmopathy. Source material: blood. Written as DNA, the CDR3 is TGCAGCGTCGAGGACCAGGGGCCCCGAGGGGTCGAGCAGTACTTC. Translated, it gives CSVEDQGPRGVEQYF.